This TCR beta chain was identified in a study of blood T cells in healthy people across ages. Overall study results and limits: Compared with aged donors, long-lived donors showed fewer expanded clones, suggesting selection.

Ends included, the CDR3 has 15 residues. Germline V gives CDR1 GTSNPN, CDR2 SVGIG (reference sequence). Remarks on this clonotype: The target antigen is unknown. This CDR3 fails to terminate in the conserved phenylalanine or tryptophan, so it likely reflects a read error. The limits of the CDR3 on the DNA are not certain, so only TCRdb's listed CDR3 is given.

It was with a sample-barcoded 5' primer and a J-beta primer mix that a second PCR of about 7 to 12 cycles was run. No fewer than 3 million CDR3-containing paired-end reads came from each sample. TCRdb reanalysed the 5' RACE reads using MiXCR and keeps one entry per CDR3 protein. This sample carries roughly 640,000 distinct CDR3 sequences, about 30% of them seen once, and the ten largest clones take 15% to 18%. This chain connects TRBV30 to TRBJ2-1; the table's D call, TRBD2, has no DNA check behind it. The receptor's source is a woman older than 75 in good health. Material: blood. The CDR3 region is CAWSVEQALPYTFGS.